This TCR beta chain was sequenced for a study of blood T cells in healthy people across ages. In the study overall: About one barcoded beta molecule was captured per two T cells (by template switching).

This CDR3 contains 15 residues. V was clipped by 3 bases and J by 4 bases, with 16 bases between them. Germline assignment: CDR1 DFQATT and CDR2 SNEGSKA (reference sequence). The authors ran a second PCR of roughly 6 to 12 cycles using a sample-barcoded 5' primer and a J-beta primer mix. TCRdb re-derived calls from the 5' RACE reads in MiXCR, one entry per CDR3 protein. The profile covers a few hundred thousand distinct CDR3 sequences, with approximately 47% appearing a single time and 51% taken by the ten largest. This clonotype was observed many times. Sequenced: blood. This clonotype was obtained from a man aged 60 to 75 in good health. The V call is TRBV20-1, the J call TRBJ1-5, with D possibly being TRBD1 (6 bases). The CDR3 spells CSARMPGAGNQPQHF. For the CDR3, the DNA is TGCAGTGCTAGGATGCCAGGGGCAGGGAATCAGCCCCAGCATTTT.